The rows below give T cell receptor beta chains drawn from one sample of a study of PD-1 blockade in mismatch repair-deficient tumors. Using immunoSEQ multiplex PCR, the repertoire was profiled, and TCRdb retains in-frame clones only, with some absent. This sample has about 60,000 clones; about 91% occur once, and the top ten carry over 11%. The source was peripheral blood, collected 52 weeks after starting pembrolizumab. The source is an adult with mismatch repair-deficient cancer. Each CDR3 is given with its conserved first and last residue. D genes are given only for firm matches. Rows may omit the clone size; those that give it use once, few, many or a size class.

V gene	D gene	J gene	clone size	CDR3 protein	CDR3 DNA
TRBV6-5	.	TRBJ2-5	.	CASSYSREAETQYF	TGTGCCAGCAGTTACTCGAGGGAGGCGGAGACCCAGTACTTC
TRBV5-6	.	TRBJ2-7	.	CASSLAEDEQYF	TGTGCCAGCAGCTTGGCGGAAGACGAGCAGTACTTC
TRBV6-1	.	TRBJ1-5	.	CASSEPGLFNQPQHF	TGTGCCAGCAGTGAACCGGGACTCTTCAATCAGCCCCAGCATTTT
TRBV7-2	.	TRBJ2-2	.	CASILANPTGELFF	TGTGCCAGCATTCTAGCTAATCCCACCGGGGAGCTGTTTTTT
TRBV7-3	.	TRBJ2-7	.	CASSSGTLSSYEQYF	TGTGCCAGCAGCTCCGGGACCTTGAGCTCCTACGAGCAGTACTTC
TRBV4-1	.	TRBJ2-5	.	CASSQEGGDRQSETQYF	TGCGCCAGCAGCCAAGAGGGGGGGGACAGACAAAGTGAGACCCAGTACTTC
TRBV4-2	TRBD2	TRBJ2-1	.	CASSQELAGISYNEQFF	TGTGCCAGCAGCCAAGAACTAGCGGGCATCTCCTACAATGAGCAGTTCTTC
TRBV11-3	TRBD1	TRBJ2-3	.	CASSSRQGAGDTQYF	TGTGCCAGCAGCTCCAGACAGGGGGCGGGAGATACGCAGTATTTT
TRBV12-1	.	TRBJ2-4	.	CASSPISRGNIQYF	TGTGCCAGCAGTCCGATCAGCCGAGGAAACATTCAGTACTTC
TRBV9	TRBD2	TRBJ2-3	.	CASSRGGLTDTQYF	TGTGCCAGCAGTCGGGGGGGGCTCACAGATACGCAGTATTTT
TRBV4-1	.	TRBJ2-6	.	CASSQDLGTGSGANVLTF	TGCGCCAGCAGCCAAGATTTGGGCACGGGCTCTGGGGCCAACGTCCTGACTTTC
TRBV5-1	TRBD2	TRBJ2-5	.	CASSTRTSGMGVETQYF	TGCGCCAGCAGCACACGGACTAGCGGGATGGGAGTCGAGACCCAGTACTTC
TRBV4-3	.	TRBJ2-3	.	CASSQGSTDTQYF	TGCGCCAGCAGCCAAGGAAGTACAGATACGCAGTATTTT
TRBV19	.	TRBJ1-1	.	CASSIRVELFTEAFF	TGTGCCAGTAGTATACGAGTTGAGCTATTCACTGAAGCTTTCTTT
TRBV12-1	.	TRBJ2-4	.	CASSGRDRNYSLAKNIQYF	TGTGCCAGCAGCGGAAGGGACAGGAATTACTCCCTAGCCAAAAACATTCAGTACTTC
TRBV7-9	TRBD1	TRBJ1-5	.	CASSLGQGAVQPQHF	TGTGCCAGCAGCTTAGGACAGGGGGCGGTTCAGCCCCAGCATTTT
TRBV5-6	.	TRBJ2-1	.	CASSLGLEQFF	TGTGCCAGCAGCTTGGGTTTGGAGCAGTTCTTC
TRBV5-4	TRBD1	TRBJ2-1	.	CASSLAGQGSNEQFF	TGTGCCAGCAGCTTAGCGGGACAGGGTAGTAATGAGCAGTTCTTC
TRBV30	TRBD1	TRBJ2-7	once	CAWVRDRGPLRTYEQYF	TGTGCCTGGGTCCGGGACAGGGGGCCCCTAAGGACCTACGAGCAGTACTTC
TRBV25-1	.	TRBJ2-5	.	CASIPWGATRETQYF	TGTGCCAGCATTCCCTGGGGGGCGACGCGCGAGACCCAGTACTTC
TRBV5-6	.	TRBJ1-2	few	CASSLGQIYGYTF	TGTGCCAGCAGCTTGGGACAGATCTATGGCTACACCTTC
TRBV10-1	TRBD2	TRBJ2-2	.	CASSESILAEYTGELFF	TGCGCCAGCAGTGAGTCGATACTAGCGGAGTACACCGGGGAGCTGTTTTTT
TRBV5-6	TRBD2	TRBJ2-7	few	CASSLGQREKQYF	TGTGCCAGCAGCTTGGGCCAGCGGGAGAAGCAGTACTTC
TRBV2	.	TRBJ2-5	once	CASSNFQGLGETQYF	TGTGCCAGCAGTAATTTTCAGGGGTTGGGGGAGACCCAGTACTTC
TRBV7-2	.	TRBJ1-3	.	CASSLLGRVDTIYF	TGTGCCAGCAGCTTATTAGGCCGTGTGGACACCATATATTTT
TRBV6-5	.	TRBJ1-4	.	CASSLMGETNEKLFF	TGTGCCAGCAGTTTAATGGGGGAGACTAATGAAAAACTGTTTTTT
TRBV4-3	.	TRBJ2-2	once	CASSRDAVELFF	TGCGCCAGCAGCCGGGACGCGGTCGAGCTGTTTTTT
TRBV7-9	.	TRBJ2-2	.	CASSLWGGNTGELFF	TGTGCCAGCAGCTTATGGGGGGGCAACACCGGGGAGCTGTTTTTT
TRBV6-6	.	TRBJ2-1	.	CATIGLGSYNEQFF	TGTGCCACCATCGGCCTTGGCTCCTACAATGAGCAGTTCTTC
TRBV30	TRBD1	TRBJ1-2	.	CAWNYQGGPNYGYTF	TGTGCCTGGAATTATCAGGGGGGGCCCAACTATGGCTACACCTTC
TRBV5-6	.	TRBJ2-1	.	CASSILSEQFF	TGTGCCAGCAGCATCCTCAGTGAGCAGTTCTTC
TRBV30	.	TRBJ1-4	.	CAWAVAGANEKLFF	TGTGCCTGGGCGGTGGCAGGGGCTAATGAAAAACTGTTTTTT
TRBV13	TRBD1	TRBJ2-2	.	CASSSRDRGRANTGELFF	TGTGCCAGCAGCTCCCGGGACAGGGGACGCGCGAACACCGGGGAGCTGTTTTTT
TRBV9	TRBD2	TRBJ2-2	.	CASSSEGLVNTGELFF	TGTGCCAGCAGCTCCGAGGGACTAGTCAACACCGGGGAGCTGTTTTTT
TRBV19	.	TRBJ2-7	.	CASSGGSYEQYF	TGTGCCAGTAGTGGCGGAAGCTACGAGCAGTACTTC
TRBV7-6	.	TRBJ2-1	.	CASSLTESSYNEQFF	TGTGCCAGCAGCTTAACGGAGAGCTCCTACAATGAGCAGTTCTTC
TRBV4-2	.	TRBJ2-2	.	CASSQEPSATGELFF	TGTGCCAGCAGCCAAGAACCGTCGGCCACCGGGGAGCTGTTTTTT
TRBV2	.	TRBJ2-5	.	CASSDPAEKETQYF	TGTGCCAGCAGTGATCCGGCAGAAAAGGAGACCCAGTACTTC
TRBV9	TRBD2	TRBJ2-3	.	CASSVESGRGYTSDTQYF	TGTGCCAGCAGCGTAGAGAGCGGGAGGGGTTACACGTCAGATACGCAGTATTTT
TRBV6-1	.	TRBJ1-5	.	CASRKGSNQPQHF	TGTGCCAGCAGGAAGGGGAGCAATCAGCCCCAGCATTTT
TRBV4-3	.	TRBJ2-2	.	CASSLGGTGELFF	TGCGCCAGCAGCTTAGGTGGCACCGGGGAGCTGTTTTTT
TRBV7-3	.	TRBJ1-2	.	CASTRATNYGYTF	TGTGCCAGCACCCGGGCCACTAACTATGGCTACACCTTC
TRBV6-1	TRBD2	TRBJ2-1	.	CASSEAAGGPTVYNEQFF	TGTGCCAGCAGTGAAGCGGCGGGAGGGCCAACGGTTTACAATGAGCAGTTCTTC
TRBV5-4	TRBD1	TRBJ2-7	.	CASSPRTGFREQYF	TGTGCCAGCAGCCCCCGGACAGGGTTTCGCGAGCAGTACTTC
TRBV19	.	TRBJ2-7	.	CASSISGTGAYEQYF	TGTGCCAGTAGTATCTCCGGGACGGGAGCCTACGAGCAGTACTTC
TRBV28	TRBD2	TRBJ2-5	.	CASKLAGDQETQYF	TGTGCCAGTAAACTAGCGGGAGACCAAGAGACCCAGTACTTC
TRBV5-6	.	TRBJ1-1	.	CASSLLHRENTEAFF	TGTGCCAGCAGCTTGCTGCATCGGGAGAACACTGAAGCTTTCTTT
TRBV27	.	TRBJ2-7	.	CASSFSPGVRNEQYF	TGTGCCAGCAGTTTCTCCCCGGGGGTTAGGAACGAGCAGTACTTC
TRBV28	TRBD1	TRBJ2-3	.	CASSFPTGIETDTQYF	TGTGCCAGCAGTTTCCCGACAGGGATCGAGACAGATACGCAGTATTTT
TRBV15	TRBD1	TRBJ2-7	once	CATSRARDSFYEQYF	TGTGCCACCAGCAGAGCCCGGGACAGTTTTTACGAGCAGTACTTC
TRBV28	.	TRBJ2-1	.	CASKLASEGNEQFF	TGTGCCAGCAAGCTGGCTAGCGAAGGCAATGAGCAGTTCTTC
TRBV11-3	.	TRBJ2-1	.	CASSAPYRKSSYNEQFF	TGTGCCAGCAGCGCCCCTTACAGAAAGTCTTCCTACAATGAGCAGTTCTTC
TRBV5-6	.	TRBJ2-7	.	CASSLDGSGSYEQYF	TGTGCCAGCAGCTTGGACGGGAGTGGCTCCTACGAGCAGTACTTC
TRBV7-9	.	TRBJ1-1	.	CASSFAPEAFF	TGTGCCAGCAGCTTTGCCCCTGAAGCTTTCTTT
TRBV14	.	TRBJ2-5	.	CASSQDEGLQETQYF	TGTGCCAGCAGCCAAGATGAAGGCCTCCAAGAGACCCAGTACTTC
TRBV7-9	.	TRBJ2-7	few	CASSLAGFYEQYF	TGTGCCAGCAGCTTAGCCGGATTTTACGAGCAGTACTTC
TRBV14	.	TRBJ2-7	.	CASSPTTGRVYEQYF	TGTGCCAGCAGCCCGACGACTGGACGAGTCTACGAGCAGTACTTC